The clone carrying this T cell receptor (beta chain) showed up just once. Original handling: How many nucleated cells were present was estimated from reference gene primer amplification. Measured with immunoSEQ multiplex PCR; TCRdb has only the in-frame clones, and not every one. Clone size and V and J calls were adopted from that table, with D and trimming inferred from the DNA. Of approximately 300,000 clones in the sample, roughly 89% were seen once. This specimen comes from a study of blood T cell repertoires in COVID-19. Overall study context: T cells, B-cell-depleted T cells, or PBMCs supplied cDNA or gDNA.

Trimming at V came to 4 bases and at J to 0 bases, leaving 7 bases not matched to a gene. The CDR3 is made up of 18 amino acids. CDR1 and CDR2 (germline): SGHRS, YFSETQ. The sequence was collected from a woman aged 25-40 years with COVID-19, enrolled during active disease. Sample: peripheral blood. The chain has TRBV5-1 and TRBJ2-6, with 10 bases fitting TRBD1. The CDR3 DNA is TGCGCCAGCAGCCTCGGACAGGGGGTGTTCTCTGGGGCCAACGTCCTGACTTTC. As protein: CASSLGQGVFSGANVLTF.